This T cell receptor (beta chain) was found in a study of T cells in localized non-small cell lung cancer. Produced via immunoSEQ multiplex PCR; TCRdb's table is partial and in-frame only. The profile covers around 25,000 clones, with 82% appearing a single time and about 4% taken by the ten largest. The V gene lost 4 bases and the J gene lost 2 bases, with 10 bases spanning the gap. The CDR3 has 15 residues. Germline loops: CDR1 SGHNT, CDR2 YYREEE (reference sequence). This clone occurred once. This chain uses TRBV5-4 with TRBJ2-6; tentatively, D is TRBD2 (6 bases). The TCR comes from a woman between 35 and 75 years old with stage I lung adenocarcinoma. The sample here was peripheral blood, taken before any cancer treatment. The CDR3 nucleotides read TGTGCCAGCAGCGCGGGGCCCCCTGGGGCCAACGTCCTGACTTTC. As protein: CASSAGPPGANVLTF.